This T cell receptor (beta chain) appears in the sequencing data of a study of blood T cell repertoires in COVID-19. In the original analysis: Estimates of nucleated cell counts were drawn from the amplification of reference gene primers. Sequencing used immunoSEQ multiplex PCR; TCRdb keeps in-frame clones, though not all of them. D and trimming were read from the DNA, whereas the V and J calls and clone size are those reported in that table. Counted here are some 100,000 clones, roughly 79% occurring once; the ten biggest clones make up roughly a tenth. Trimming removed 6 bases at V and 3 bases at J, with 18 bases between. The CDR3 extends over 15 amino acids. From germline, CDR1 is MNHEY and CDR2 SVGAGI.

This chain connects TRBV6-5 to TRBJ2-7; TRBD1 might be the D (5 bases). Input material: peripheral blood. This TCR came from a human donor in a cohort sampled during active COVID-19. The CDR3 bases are TGTGCCAGCAGACACGACAGCCTTGATTACTACGAGCAGTACTTC. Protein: CASRHDSLDYYEQYF.